These 2 T cell receptor beta chains were all obtained from the same sample, sequenced in a study of cytomegalovirus exposure and HLA in healthy donors. TCRdb keeps only in-frame clones here, not all; method: immunoSEQ multiplex PCR. Of 250,000 to 400,000 clones in the sample, around 90% were seen once. Sequencing was carried out using PBMCs. The receptors derive from a young man in good health and CMV-seronegative.

The chain joins TRBV6-1 to TRBJ2-7; D uncertain. The CDR3 spans 11 residues. CDR1 is MNHNS, CDR2 SASEGT, per germline. Trimming shortened V by 11 bases and J by 3 bases, and 11 bases separated the two germline ends. The CDR3 DNA reads TGTGCCGCCTACTCTGGCTACGAGCAGTACTTC. Its protein is CAAYSGYEQYF.

This clone appeared once. The chain carries TRBV11-1 and TRBJ1-1; 9 positions match TRBD1. V was clipped by 6 bases and J by 7 bases; unmatched bases: 9. Germline lookup yields CDR1 SGHAT and CDR2 FQDESV (reference sequence). This CDR3 spans 14 amino acids. The CDR3 DNA is TGTGCCAGCAGTTTCCACAGGGGGCAAGATGAAGCTTTCTTT. Residues: CASSFHRGQDEAFF.